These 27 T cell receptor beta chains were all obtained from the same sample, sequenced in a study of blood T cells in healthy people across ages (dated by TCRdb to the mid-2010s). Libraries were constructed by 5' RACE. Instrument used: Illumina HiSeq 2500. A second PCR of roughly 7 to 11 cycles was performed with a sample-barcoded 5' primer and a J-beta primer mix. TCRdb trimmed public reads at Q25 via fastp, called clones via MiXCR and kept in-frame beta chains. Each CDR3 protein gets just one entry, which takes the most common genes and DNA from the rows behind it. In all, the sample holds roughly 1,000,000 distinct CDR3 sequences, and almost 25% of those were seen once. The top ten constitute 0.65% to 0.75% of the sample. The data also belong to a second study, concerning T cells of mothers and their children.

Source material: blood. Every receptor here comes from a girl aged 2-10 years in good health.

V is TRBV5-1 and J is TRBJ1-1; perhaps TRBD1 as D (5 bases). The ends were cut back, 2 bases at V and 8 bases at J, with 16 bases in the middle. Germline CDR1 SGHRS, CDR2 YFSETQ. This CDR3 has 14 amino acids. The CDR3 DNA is TGCGCCAGCAGCTTAGAGGTGTTGGAGGGGGAAGCTTTCTTT. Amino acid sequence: CASSLEVLEGEAFF.

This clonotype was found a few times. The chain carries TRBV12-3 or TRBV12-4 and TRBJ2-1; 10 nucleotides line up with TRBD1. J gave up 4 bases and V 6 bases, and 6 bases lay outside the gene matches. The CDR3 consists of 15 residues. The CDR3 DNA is TGTGCCAGCAGCCGACAGGGGGCCCTTTACAATGAGCAGTTCTTC. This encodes CASSRQGALYNEQFF.

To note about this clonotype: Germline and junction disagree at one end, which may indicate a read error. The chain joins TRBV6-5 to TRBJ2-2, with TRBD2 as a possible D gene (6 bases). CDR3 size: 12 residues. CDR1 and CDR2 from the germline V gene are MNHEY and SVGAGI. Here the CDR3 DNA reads TGTGCCAGCTGGCGGGGCACCGGGGAACTGTTTTTT. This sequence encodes CASWRGTGELFF.

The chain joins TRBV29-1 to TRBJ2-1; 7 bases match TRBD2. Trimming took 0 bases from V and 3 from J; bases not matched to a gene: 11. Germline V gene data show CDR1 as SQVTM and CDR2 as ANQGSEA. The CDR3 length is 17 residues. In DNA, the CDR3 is TGCAGCGTTGAAGACCCAAAGCGGGACGGGTTCTACAATGAGCAGTTCTTC. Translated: CSVEDPKRDGFYNEQFF.

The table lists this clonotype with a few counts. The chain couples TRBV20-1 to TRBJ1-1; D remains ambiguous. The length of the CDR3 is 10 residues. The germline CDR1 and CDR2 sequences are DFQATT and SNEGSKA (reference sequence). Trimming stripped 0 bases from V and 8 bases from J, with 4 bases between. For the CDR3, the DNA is TGCAGTGCTAGAGATGGGGAAGCTTTCTTT. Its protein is CSARDGEAFF.

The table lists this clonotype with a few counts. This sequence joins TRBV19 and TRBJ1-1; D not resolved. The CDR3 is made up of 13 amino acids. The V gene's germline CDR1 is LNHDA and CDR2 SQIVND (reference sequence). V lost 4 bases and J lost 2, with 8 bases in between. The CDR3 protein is CASSTWTNTEAFF. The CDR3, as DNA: TGTGCCAGTAGTACCTGGACCAACACTGAAGCTTTCTTT.

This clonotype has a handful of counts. The CDR3 sequence is CASRVGIRAGNTEAFF. CDR3 bases: TGTGCCAGCAGAGTGGGCATCCGGGCGGGGAACACTGAAGCTTTCTTT. The chain carries TRBV28 and TRBJ1-1; the D is unclear. Per germline, CDR1 MDHEN and CDR2 SYDVKM. Trimming removed 6 bases from V and 1 base from J, with 18 bases in between. This CDR3 contains 16 residues.

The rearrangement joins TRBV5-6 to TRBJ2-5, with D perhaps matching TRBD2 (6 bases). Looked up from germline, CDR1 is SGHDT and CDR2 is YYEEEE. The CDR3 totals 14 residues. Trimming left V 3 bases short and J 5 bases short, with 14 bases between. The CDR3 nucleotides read TGTGCCAGCAGCTGGGGGGTGGGTGAGGAGACCCAGTACTTC. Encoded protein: CASSWGVGEETQYF.

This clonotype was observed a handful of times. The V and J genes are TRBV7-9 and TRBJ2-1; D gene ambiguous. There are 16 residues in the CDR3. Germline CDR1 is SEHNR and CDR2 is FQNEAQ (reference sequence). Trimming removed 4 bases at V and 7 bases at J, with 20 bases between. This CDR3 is CASSSDLVTISNEQFF. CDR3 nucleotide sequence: TGTGCCAGCAGCTCCGACTTGGTTACTATTAGTAATGAGCAGTTCTTC.

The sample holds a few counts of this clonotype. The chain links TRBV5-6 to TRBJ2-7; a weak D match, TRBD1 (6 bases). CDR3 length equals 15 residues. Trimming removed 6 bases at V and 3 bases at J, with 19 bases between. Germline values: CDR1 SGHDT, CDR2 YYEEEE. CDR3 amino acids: CASMGRGQGFYEQYF. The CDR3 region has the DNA TGTGCCAGCATGGGACGTGGGCAGGGGTTCTACGAGCAGTACTTC.

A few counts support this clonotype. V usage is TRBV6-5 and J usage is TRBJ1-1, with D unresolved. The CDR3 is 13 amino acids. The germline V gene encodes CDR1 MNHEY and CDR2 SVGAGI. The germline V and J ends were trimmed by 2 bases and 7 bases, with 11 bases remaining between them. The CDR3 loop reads CASSYGLRGEAFF. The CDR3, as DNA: TGTGCCAGCAGTTACGGGCTGCGGGGTGAAGCTTTCTTT.

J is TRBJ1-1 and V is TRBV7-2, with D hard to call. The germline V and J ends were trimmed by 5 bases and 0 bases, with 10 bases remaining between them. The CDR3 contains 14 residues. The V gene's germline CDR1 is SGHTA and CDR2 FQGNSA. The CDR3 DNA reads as TGTGCCAGCAGCCTACTGTTTATGAACACTGAAGCTTTCTTT. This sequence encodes CASSLLFMNTEAFF.

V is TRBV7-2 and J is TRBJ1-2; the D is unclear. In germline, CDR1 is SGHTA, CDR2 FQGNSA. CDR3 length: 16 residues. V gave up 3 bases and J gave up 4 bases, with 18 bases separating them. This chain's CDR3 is CASSFELRREAYGYTF. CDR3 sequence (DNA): TGTGCCAGCAGCTTCGAATTAAGGCGGGAAGCCTATGGCTACACCTTC.

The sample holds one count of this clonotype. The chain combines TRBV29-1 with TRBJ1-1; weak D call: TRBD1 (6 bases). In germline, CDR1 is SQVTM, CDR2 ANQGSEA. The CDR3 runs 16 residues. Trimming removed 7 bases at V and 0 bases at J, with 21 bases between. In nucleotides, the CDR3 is TGCAGCGCGAGTGACTTAGCAGGACAGATGAACACTGAAGCTTTCTTT. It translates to CSASDLAGQMNTEAFF.

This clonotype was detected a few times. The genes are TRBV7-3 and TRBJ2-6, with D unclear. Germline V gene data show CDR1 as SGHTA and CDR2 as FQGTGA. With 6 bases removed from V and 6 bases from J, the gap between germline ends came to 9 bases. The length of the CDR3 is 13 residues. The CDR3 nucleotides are TGTGCCAGCAGGTCAGGTACGGCCAACGTCCTGACTTTC. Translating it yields CASRSGTANVLTF.

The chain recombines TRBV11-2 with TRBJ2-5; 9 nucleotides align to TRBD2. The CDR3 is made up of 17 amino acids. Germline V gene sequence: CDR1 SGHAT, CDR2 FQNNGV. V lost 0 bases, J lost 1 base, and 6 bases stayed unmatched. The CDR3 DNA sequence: TGTGCCAGCAGCTTAGATACTCTAGCGGGGATCCAAGAGACCCAGTACTTC. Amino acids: CASSLDTLAGIQETQYF.

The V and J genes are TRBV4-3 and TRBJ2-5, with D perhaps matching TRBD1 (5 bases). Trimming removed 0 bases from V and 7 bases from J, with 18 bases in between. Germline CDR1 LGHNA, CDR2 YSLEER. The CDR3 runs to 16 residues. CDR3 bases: TGCGCCAGCAGCCAAGATCAAGACAGTTTTGGTGGGACCCAGTACTTC. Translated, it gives CASSQDQDSFGGTQYF.

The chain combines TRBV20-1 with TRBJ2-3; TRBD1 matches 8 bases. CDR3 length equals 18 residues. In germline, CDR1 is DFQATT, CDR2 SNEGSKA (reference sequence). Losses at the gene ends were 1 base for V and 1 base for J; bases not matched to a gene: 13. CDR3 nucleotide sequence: TGCAGTGCTAGAGCGCGCAGGGGGCAATTCTTTGGCACAGATACGCAGTATTTT. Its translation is CSARARRGQFFGTDTQYF.

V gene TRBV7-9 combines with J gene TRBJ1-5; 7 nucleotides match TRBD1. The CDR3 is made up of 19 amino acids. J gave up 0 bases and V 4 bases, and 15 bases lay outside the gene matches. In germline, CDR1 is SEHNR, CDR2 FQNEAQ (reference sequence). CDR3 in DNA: TGTGCCAGCAGCTCTTACCAGGTCCAGGGACAGCATAGCAATCAGCCCCAGCATTTT. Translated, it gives CASSSYQVQGQHSNQPQHF.

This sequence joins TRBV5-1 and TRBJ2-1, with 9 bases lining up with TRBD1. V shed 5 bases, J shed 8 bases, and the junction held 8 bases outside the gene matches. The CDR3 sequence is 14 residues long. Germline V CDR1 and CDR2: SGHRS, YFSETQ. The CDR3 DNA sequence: TGCGCCAGCAGTATAGGGACAGGGTCAGATGAGCAGTTCTTC. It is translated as CASSIGTGSDEQFF.

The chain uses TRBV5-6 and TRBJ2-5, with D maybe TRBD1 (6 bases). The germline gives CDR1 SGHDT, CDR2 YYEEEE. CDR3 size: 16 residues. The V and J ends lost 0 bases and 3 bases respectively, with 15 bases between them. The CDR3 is CASSLELGAGEETQYF. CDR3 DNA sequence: TGTGCCAGCAGCTTGGAGTTGGGGGCAGGGGAAGAGACCCAGTACTTC.

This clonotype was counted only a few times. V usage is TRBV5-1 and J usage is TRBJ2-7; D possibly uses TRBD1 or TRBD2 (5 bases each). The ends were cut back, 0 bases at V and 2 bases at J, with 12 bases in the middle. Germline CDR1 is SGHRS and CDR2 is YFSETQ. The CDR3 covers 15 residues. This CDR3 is CASSLDVGDPYEQYF. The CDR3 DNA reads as TGCGCCAGCAGCTTGGACGTCGGGGACCCCTACGAGCAGTACTTC.

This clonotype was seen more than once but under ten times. The DNA for the CDR3 is TGCAGTGCTAGAGATGGCCGGACTAGCGGGAACGAGCAGTACTTC. It specifies CSARDGRTSGNEQYF. V and J are TRBV20-1 and TRBJ2-5; 12 positions match TRBD2. The J call may be mistaken, given a closer DNA end match to TRBJ2-7. This CDR3 contains 15 residues. Germline loops: CDR1 DFQATT, CDR2 SNEGSKA (reference sequence).

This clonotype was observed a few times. As DNA, the CDR3 is TGTGCCAGCAGTTTCGGGACTAGCGTCTTCAATGAGCAGTTCTTC. It yields the protein CASSFGTSVFNEQFF. V usage is TRBV27 and J usage is TRBJ2-1; 10 nucleotides align to TRBD2. Germline-derived CDR1 and CDR2 are MNHEY and SMNVEV (reference sequence). V lost 3 bases, J lost 6 bases, and 5 bases stayed unmatched. This CDR3 comprises 15 residues.

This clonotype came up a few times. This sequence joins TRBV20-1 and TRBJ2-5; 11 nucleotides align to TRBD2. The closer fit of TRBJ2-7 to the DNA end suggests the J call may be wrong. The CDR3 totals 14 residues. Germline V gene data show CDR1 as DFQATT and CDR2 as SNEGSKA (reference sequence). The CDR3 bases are TGCAGTGCTAGCCCGGGACTAGCGGACTACGAGCAGTACTTC. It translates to CSASPGLADYEQYF.

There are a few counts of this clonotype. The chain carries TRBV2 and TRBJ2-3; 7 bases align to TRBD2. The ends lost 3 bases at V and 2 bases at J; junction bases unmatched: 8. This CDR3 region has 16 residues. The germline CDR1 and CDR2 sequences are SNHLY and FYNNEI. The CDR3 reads CASSDFWGGDTDTQYF. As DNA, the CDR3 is TGTGCCAGCAGTGATTTCTGGGGGGGAGACACAGATACGCAGTATTTT.

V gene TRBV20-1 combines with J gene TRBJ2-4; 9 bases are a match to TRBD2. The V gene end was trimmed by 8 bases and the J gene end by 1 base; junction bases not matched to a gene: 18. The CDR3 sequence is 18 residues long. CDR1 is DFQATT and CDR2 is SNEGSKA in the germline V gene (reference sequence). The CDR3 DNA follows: TGCAGTTCCCTCCCCCTAGCGGGAATCGCGGGGGCCAAAAACATTCAGTACTTC. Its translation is CSSLPLAGIAGAKNIQYF.